These 10 T cell receptor beta chains came from one sample sequenced in a study of OX40 agonist ivuxolimab in advanced cancers. Only in-frame clones appear in the TCRdb table, and some are missing; sequencing was by immunoSEQ multiplex PCR. The table includes approximately 90,000 clones, roughly 87% detected once. Source: CD4+ or CD8+ T cells sorted from blood, taken in a trial of the OX40 agonist ivuxolimab. Source of these receptors: an adult with an advanced solid tumor such as melanoma, head and neck, liver or kidney cancer.

The J gene is TRBJ1-3, the V gene TRBV5-1; the match to TRBD1 covers 7 bases. V was clipped by 1 base and J by 4 bases; unmatched bases: 11. CDR3 size: 17 residues. Germline values: CDR1 SGHRS, CDR2 YFSETQ. CDR3: CASSLLPEGARGNTIYF. The CDR3 nucleotides read TGCGCCAGCAGCTTGCTGCCCGAGGGGGCGAGGGGAAACACCATATATTTT. Full variable domain (missing parts from reference TRBV5-1 and TRBJ1-3): KAGVTQTPRYLIKTRGQQVTLSCSPISGHRSVSWYQQTPGQGLQFLFEYFSETQRNKGNFPGRFSGRQFSNSRSEMNVSTLELGDSALYLCASSLLPEGARGNTIYFGEGSWLTVV.

The V gene is TRBV5-4, the J gene TRBJ2-7; a weak D match, TRBD1 (5 bases). Germline V gene lookup returns CDR1 SGHNT and CDR2 YYREEE (reference sequence). The CDR3 loop spans 12 amino acids. V was cut by 0 bases and J by 6 bases, with 7 bases left in between. In nucleotides, the CDR3 is TGTGCCAGCAGCTTGGCAGGGATCGAGCAGTACTTC. It codes for CASSLAGIEQYF.

The V gene is TRBV4-1, the J gene TRBJ2-7, with 10 bases matching TRBD2. The V gene's germline CDR1 is MGHRA and CDR2 YSYEKL. The trim removed 0 bases at V and 10 bases at J, leaving 18 bases unmatched. CDR3 length: 18 residues. DNA of the CDR3: TGCGCCAGCAGCCAAGATAGTCGGGCCGGGGTAGCGGGAGGCCAACAGTACTTC. Its protein is CASSQDSRAGVAGGQQYF.

V gene TRBV28 combines with J gene TRBJ2-5; 9 bases line up with TRBD1. The junction had 12 bases not matched to a gene; V was cut back by 6 bases and J by 4 bases. The CDR3 spans 16 residues. Germline V gene sequence: CDR1 MDHEN, CDR2 SYDVKM. CDR3 sequence: CASSQRRTGARETQYF. CDR3 sequence (DNA): TGTGCCAGCAGCCAGAGGCGGACAGGGGCGCGAGAGACCCAGTACTTC. Full variable domain (rest looked up from reference TRBV28 and TRBJ2-5): DVKVTQSSRYLVKRTGEKVFLECVQDMDHENMFWYRQDPGLGLRLIYFSYDVKMKEKGDIPEGYSVSREKKERFSLILESASTNQTSMYLCASSQRRTGARETQYFGPGTRLLVL.

This chain links TRBV5-1 with TRBJ2-1; D is ambiguous. This CDR3 has 15 residues. Trimming shortened V by 0 bases and J by 6 bases, and 13 bases separated the two germline ends. In germline, CDR1 is SGHRS, CDR2 YFSETQ. The CDR3 DNA reads TGCGCCAGCAGCTTGGTAGTAGGGAACCCCAATGAGCAGTTCTTC. It translates to CASSLVVGNPNEQFF.

This clone has just one count. In nucleotides, the CDR3 is TGTGCCTGGAGTGCTCCAGGGCGCACCGGGGAGCTGTTTTTT. Its protein is CAWSAPGRTGELFF. The chain joins TRBV30 to TRBJ2-2; possible D gene TRBD1, 5 bases. Trimming removed 1 base at V and 4 bases at J, with 10 bases between. CDR3 size: 14 residues. The germline CDR1 and CDR2 sequences are GTSNPN and SVGIG (reference sequence). Full variable domain (rest looked up from reference TRBV30 and TRBJ2-2): SQTIHQWPATLVQPVGSPLSLECTVEGTSNPNLYWYRQAAGRGLQLLFYSVGIGQISSEVPQNLSASRPQDRQFILSSKKLLLSDSGFYLCAWSAPGRTGELFFGEGSRLTVL.

The chain uses TRBV10-3 and TRBJ1-2; weak D call: TRBD1 (5 bases). This CDR3 region has 13 residues. Germline CDR1 reads ENHRY; CDR2 reads SYGVKD. V was shortened by 6 bases and J by 4 bases, with 12 bases between the two germline ends. CDR3 sequence reads: CAIRADSTYGYTF. In DNA, the CDR3 is TGTGCCATCAGAGCCGACAGCACCTATGGCTACACCTTC.

This clone has a single count. The chain carries TRBV29-1 and TRBJ2-7; 14 positions agree with TRBD2. Germline CDR1 and CDR2: SQVTM and ANQGSEA. With 6 bases clipped from V and 4 bases from J, the junction kept 8 bases outside the gene matches. This CDR3 has 15 amino acids. The DNA of the CDR3 is TGCAGCGTCCTCGGTAGACTAGCGGGAGGGTACGAGCAGTACTTC. Translating it yields CSVLGRLAGGYEQYF.

This sequence joins TRBV6-6 and TRBJ2-2; TRBD2 matches at 7 bases. Looked up from germline, CDR1 is MNHNY and CDR2 is SVGAGI (reference sequence). This CDR3 is 14 amino acids long. Losses at the gene ends were 8 bases for V and 0 bases for J; bases not matched to a gene: 3. CDR3: CASQAGANTGELFF. The CDR3 DNA is TGTGCCAGCCAGGCGGGGGCGAACACCGGGGAGCTGTTTTTT.

V and J are TRBV6-1 and TRBJ1-1; maybe TRBD1 (5 bases). CDR3 length: 15 residues. V lost 4 bases and J lost 3, with 15 bases in between. CDR1 and CDR2 (germline): MNHNS, SASEGT. The CDR3 DNA sequence: TGTGCCAGCAGTGCAGGGTACGAGATTCACACTGAAGCTTTCTTT. It encodes CASSAGYEIHTEAFF.